This entry is about one T cell receptor beta chain. In the study's own analysis: The authors estimated nucleated cell counts from reference gene primer amplification. This table comes from immunoSEQ multiplex PCR, and its TCRdb copy is limited to in-frame clones, with some not included. That table is the source of V, J and clone size, and D and trimming were worked out from the DNA. The sample contains about 170,000 clones, around four fifths of which appear only once. The record originates from a study of blood T cell repertoires in COVID-19. Study overall: In each case, the material was cDNA or gDNA derived from T cells, B-cell-depleted T cells, or PBMCs.

Germline lookup yields CDR1 SGDLS and CDR2 YYNGEE. V lost 1 base and J lost 0; bases outside the gene matches: 1. The CDR3 runs to 15 residues. Sequencing used peripheral blood. The gene calls are TRBV9 and TRBJ1-3; 7 bases agree with TRBD1. The source is a woman older than 75 with acute or convalescent COVID-19. This chain's CDR3 is CASSVTGDSGNTIYF. The CDR3 DNA sequence: TGTGCCAGCAGCGTAACAGGGGACTCTGGAAACACCATATATTTT.